This T cell receptor beta chain was observed in a study of CD8+CD57+ T cells in acquired aplastic anemia (dated by TCRdb to 2017 to 2018). At the level of the whole study: A mean of 3.2 ug of DNA, ranging from roughly 0.19 to 27.4 ug, was extracted from sorted CD4+ and CD8+ cells. CD8+CD57+ expansion was defined as a frequency above the mean frequency observed in healthy subjects. The research as a whole found: No significant difference in CD8+ Simpson's diversity was found between patients and healthy controls (P=0.060). Although around 30 CD8+ CDR3 sequences were shared by patients and controls, these sequences appeared highly expressed in patients and within the immunodominant clones of patients.

Flow cytometry had shown CD8+CD57+ cell expansion in the patients selected for sequencing. Every patient had a diagnosis of severe acquired aplastic anemia based on International Study of Aplastic Anemia and Agranulocytosis and Camitta criteria. At the time blood was sampled, none of the patients had received any therapy. TCR repertoires of sorted CD4+ and CD8+ blood T cells from severe aplastic anemia patients and healthy subjects were deep-sequenced in the study. Patients were enrolled in the USA under clinicaltrials.gov protocols 00001620, 01623167, 00001397, 00071045, 00081523 and 00961064. Ficoll-Paque density gradient centrifugation was used to isolate peripheral blood mononuclear cells. Before DNA was extracted, CD4+ and CD8+ T cells were sorted using either FACS or magnetic beads. CDR1 is given as SGHRS and CDR2 as YFSETQ, both from the germline V gene. The CDR3 spans 16 residues, from the cysteine through the phenylalanine. The sequence is cut down to CDR3 DNA, 48 bases in frame from base 1.

Profiling of TCR beta VDJ combinations and CDR3 sequences used genomic DNA as the template. An Illumina HiSeq 2000 was used for TCR repertoire sequencing. Under the source paper's analysis protocol: Repertoire assessment relied on Simpson's diversity index, CDR3 size and DJ length profiles, and TRBV/TRBJ rearrangement plots. The most abundant DNA sequence in the deep sequencing data was defined as the immunodominant clone. CDR3 amino acid sequences were checked for sharing between subjects and were compared against published repertoires and the VDJdb database. Through fastp at Q25 and MiXCR, TCRdb rebuilt clones from the public reads, retaining in-frame beta chains. Each entry merges the rows of one CDR3 protein and shows their most common DNA and genes. These V and J calls originate from TCRdb's pipeline instead of the authors' own analysis. The sample contains 250,000 or so distinct CDR3 sequences, 47% of them found a single time. Of the sample, under 9% falls within the top ten clones.

Concerning this clonotype itself: Its antigen remains unidentified. Relative to the germline gene, one junction end is altered; a read error may explain this.

The sequence was obtained from a human donor with aplastic anemia. The specimen was sorted CD4+, CD8+, or CD8+CD57+ T cells (not recorded which) from PBMCs. Recombination linked TRBV5-1 to TRBJ2-3, with 9 bases in between that match TRBD1. The sequenced DNA is TGTGCCAGCAGCTTCGGGACAGGGCTCTATCGAGATACGCAGTATTTT. Its translation is CASSFGTGLYRDTQYF. This CDR3, with the reference TRBV5-1 and TRBJ2-3 proteins standing in past its ends, gives the full variable domain KAGVTQTPRYLIKTRGQQVTLSCSPISGHRSVSWYQQTPGQGLQFLFEYFSETQRNKGNFPGRFSGRQFSNSRSEMNVSTLELGDSALYLCASSFGTGLYRDTQYFGPGTRLTVL.